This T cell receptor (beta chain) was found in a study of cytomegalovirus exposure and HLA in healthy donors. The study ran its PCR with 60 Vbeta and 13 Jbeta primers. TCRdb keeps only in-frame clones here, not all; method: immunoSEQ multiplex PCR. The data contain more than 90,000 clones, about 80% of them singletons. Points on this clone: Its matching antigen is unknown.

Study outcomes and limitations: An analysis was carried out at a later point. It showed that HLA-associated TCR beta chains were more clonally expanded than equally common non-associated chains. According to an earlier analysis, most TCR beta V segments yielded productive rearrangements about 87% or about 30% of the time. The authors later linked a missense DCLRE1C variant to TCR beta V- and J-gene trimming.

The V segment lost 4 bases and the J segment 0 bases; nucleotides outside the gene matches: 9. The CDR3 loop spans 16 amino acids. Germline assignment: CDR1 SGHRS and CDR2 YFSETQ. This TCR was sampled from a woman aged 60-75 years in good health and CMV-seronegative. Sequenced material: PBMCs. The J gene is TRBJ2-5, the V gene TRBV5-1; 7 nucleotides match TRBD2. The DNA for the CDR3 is TGCGCCAGCAGCCCTGGGCTAGCGGCTTACCAAGAGACCCAGTACTTC. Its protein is CASSPGLAAYQETQYF.